Shown below are 22 T cell receptor beta chains from a single sample sequenced in a study of blood T cell repertoires in COVID-19. Generated by immunoSEQ multiplex PCR, the TCRdb table keeps only in-frame clones and is missing some. The data show approximately 88,000 clones, roughly nine tenths seen once. Sequencing input: peripheral blood. These receptor sequences come from a male donor with acute or convalescent COVID-19.

V and J are TRBV6-2 or TRBV6-3 and TRBJ2-7, with 8 bases identical to TRBD1. Per germline, CDR1 MNHEY and CDR2 SVGEGT. The length of the CDR3 is 15 residues. J lost 0 bases, V lost 6 bases, and 7 bases had no gene match. CDR3 DNA: TGTGCCAGCAGCAAACCGGGACAGGCCTCCTACGAGCAGTACTTC. It yields the protein CASSKPGQASYEQYF.

This clone occurred once. V is TRBV25-1 and J is TRBJ1-1, with D possibly being TRBD1 (6 bases). In germline, CDR1 is MGHDK, CDR2 SYGVNS. The CDR3 contains 16 residues. V dropped 7 bases and J dropped 1 base, with 19 bases sitting between them. The CDR3 sequence: CASTPSPQGWNTEAFF. The CDR3 nucleotides read TGTGCCAGCACTCCGTCCCCCCAGGGGTGGAACACTGAAGCTTTCTTT.

The CDR3 DNA sequence: TGCGCCAGCAGCTTGGTTCCGGGTAGCAATCAGCCCCAGCATTTT. Translating gives CASSLVPGSNQPQHF. The chain couples TRBV5-1 to TRBJ1-5; D uncertain. CDR1 and CDR2 (germline): SGHRS, YFSETQ. This CDR3 comprises 15 residues. V gave up 0 bases and J gave up 0 bases, with 7 bases separating them. Complete variable domain (other parts from reference TRBV5-1 and TRBJ1-5): KAGVTQTPRYLIKTRGQQVTLSCSPISGHRSVSWYQQTPGQGLQFLFEYFSETQRNKGNFPGRFSGRQFSNSRSEMNVSTLELGDSALYLCASSLVPGSNQPQHFGDGTRLSIL.

The rearrangement joins TRBV5-1 to TRBJ1-1; tentative D call: TRBD1 (5 bases). The CDR3 totals 11 residues. The V and J ends lost 0 bases and 11 bases respectively, with 8 bases between them. Germline V gives CDR1 SGHRS, CDR2 YFSETQ. The CDR3 DNA reads as TGCGCCAGCAGCTTGGCAGGGTTCGCTTTCTTT. It specifies CASSLAGFAFF.

Regarding this clone: The same CDR3 arises from other DNA sequences in this sample as well. The V call is TRBV19, the J call TRBJ1-5; TRBD1 matches 9 bases. The J segment lost 4 bases and the V segment lost 2 bases, leaving 3 bases of the junction unmatched. Germline CDR1 and CDR2: LNHDA and SQIVND (reference sequence). This CDR3 comprises 15 residues. The CDR3 DNA sequence: TGTGCCAGTAGTATAAGGACAGGGGTTAATCAGCCCCAGCATTTT. Amino acid sequence: CASSIRTGVNQPQHF.

V and J are TRBV10-3 and TRBJ2-7; 10 nucleotides align to TRBD1. There are 17 residues in the CDR3. Looked up from germline, CDR1 is ENHRY and CDR2 is SYGVKD. V shed 3 bases, J shed 0 bases, and the junction held 8 bases outside the gene matches. CDR3 in DNA: TGTGCCATCAGTGACCGGGACAGGGGACCTACCTCCTACGAGCAGTACTTC. Its translation is CAISDRDRGPTSYEQYF.

V usage is TRBV7-2 and J usage is TRBJ2-3; 8 nucleotides match TRBD2. Per the germline V gene, CDR1 is SGHTA and CDR2 is FQGNSA. This CDR3 has 15 amino acids. The ends lost 3 bases at V and 0 bases at J; junction bases unmatched: 2. In DNA form, the CDR3 reads TGTGCCAGCAGCTTGCGGGGGGTAAGCACAGATACGCAGTATTTT. Its translation: CASSLRGVSTDTQYF.

The V and J genes are TRBV5-4 and TRBJ2-3, with TRBD2 identical over 9 bases. CDR3 size: 15 residues. Germline V lookup: CDR1 SGHNT, CDR2 YYREEE (reference sequence). J gave up 5 bases and V 0 bases, and 4 bases lay outside the gene matches. CDR3 protein: CASSLAAGGRDTQYF. CDR3 sequence (DNA): TGTGCCAGCAGCTTGGCCGCGGGGGGGCGAGATACGCAGTATTTT.

The J gene is TRBJ2-3, the V gene TRBV19; 11 bases agree with TRBD2. V shed 7 bases and J 5 bases; nucleotides not matched to a gene: 8. The CDR3 contains 15 residues. The germline V gene encodes CDR1 LNHDA and CDR2 SQIVND (reference sequence). CDR3 amino acids: CASTPLAGGQDTQYF. The CDR3 DNA reads TGTGCCAGTACCCCCCTAGCGGGGGGCCAAGATACGCAGTATTTT.

The rearrangement links TRBV2 to TRBJ1-5, with D possibly being TRBD1 (5 bases). The CDR3 length is 12 residues. Germline CDR1 and CDR2: SNHLY and FYNNEI. The V and J ends lost 5 bases and 5 bases respectively, with 7 bases between them. The CDR3 nucleotides read TGTGCCAGCAGTCTACAGGATCAGCCCCAGCATTTT. Its protein product is CASSLQDQPQHF.

This clone was detected only once. This chain uses TRBV5-4 with TRBJ2-5; the D gene is possibly TRBD2 (6 bases). Germline loops: CDR1 SGHNT, CDR2 YYREEE (reference sequence). There are 15 residues in the CDR3. The ends were cut back, 1 base at V and 4 bases at J, with 14 bases in the middle. CDR3 sequence: CASSLPRGAGETQYF. CDR3 coding DNA: TGTGCCAGCAGCTTGCCGCGCGGGGCTGGAGAGACCCAGTACTTC. The whole variable domain, filled in from reference TRBV5-4 and TRBJ2-5, reads ETGVTQSPTHLIKTRGQQVTLRCSSQSGHNTVSWYQQALGQGPQFIFQYYREEENGRGNFPPRFSGLQFPNYSSELNVNALELDDSALYLCASSLPRGAGETQYFGPGTRLLVL.

The chain links TRBV6-1 to TRBJ2-7; tentatively, D is TRBD1 (6 bases). Trimming removed 6 bases from V and 3 bases from J, with 15 bases in between. The CDR3 runs to 14 residues. Germline lookup yields CDR1 MNHNS and CDR2 SASEGT. Here the CDR3 reads CASSPGQNIYEQYF. The CDR3 bases are TGTGCCAGCAGCCCCGGACAGAACATCTACGAGCAGTACTTC.

This clone was observed a single time. The rearrangement links TRBV30 to TRBJ2-6; the D gene is possibly TRBD1 (6 bases). There are 17 residues in the CDR3. Trimming cost V 3 bases and J 0 bases, with 15 bases left between them. CDR1 is GTSNPN and CDR2 is SVGIG in the germline V gene (reference sequence). This chain's CDR3 is CAWRLWDTHSGANVLTF. The DNA of the CDR3 is TGTGCCTGGAGATTGTGGGACACCCACTCTGGGGCCAACGTCCTGACTTTC.

This rearrangement joins TRBV20-1 to TRBJ2-7; 7 bases line up with TRBD1. The CDR3 runs 11 residues. CDR1 is DFQATT and CDR2 is SNEGSKA in the germline V gene (reference sequence). The V segment lost 7 bases and the J segment 6 bases; nucleotides outside the gene matches: 6. The CDR3 sequence is CSGDRDLEQYF. For the CDR3, the DNA is TGCAGTGGTGACAGGGATCTCGAGCAGTACTTC.

The chain carries TRBV15 and TRBJ1-5; D is undetermined. The CDR3 is 13 amino acids. Germline CDR1 LNHNV, CDR2 YYDKDF (reference sequence). V shed 0 bases and J shed 11 bases, with 11 bases lying between them. The CDR3, as DNA: TGTGCCACCAGCAGAGATCGGGGTAAGGCCCAGCATTTT. Translating it yields CATSRDRGKAQHF.

The chain links TRBV19 to TRBJ2-2, with TRBD1 identical over 8 bases. In germline, CDR1 is LNHDA, CDR2 SQIVND (reference sequence). This CDR3 has 14 residues. Germline trimming cut 8 bases from V and 3 bases from J; bases unmatched to any gene: 5. The CDR3 reads CASLNRGDTGELFF. As DNA, the CDR3 is TGTGCCAGTCTTAACAGGGGGGACACCGGGGAGCTGTTTTTT.

J is TRBJ1-2 and V is TRBV27; 7 nucleotides match TRBD1. There are 13 residues in the CDR3. Trimming took 5 bases from V and 8 from J; bases not matched to a gene: 8. The germline gives CDR1 MNHEY, CDR2 SMNVEV (reference sequence). CDR3 in amino acids: CASSGDRMGGYTF. For the CDR3, the DNA is TGTGCCAGCAGTGGGGACAGAATGGGGGGCTACACCTTC.

V gene TRBV5-8 combines with J gene TRBJ1-4, with D hard to call. Germline V lookup: CDR1 SGHTS, CDR2 YDEGEE. This CDR3 comprises 14 residues. V lost 4 bases, J lost 3 bases, and 10 bases lay in between. In DNA form, the CDR3 reads TGTGCCAGCAGCCAAGGGAGTCCTAATGAAAAACTGTTTTTT. Translated, it gives CASSQGSPNEKLFF.

This clone appeared a few times. The chain employs TRBV3-1 (or the pseudogene TRBV3-2) and TRBJ1-5; TRBD1 matches at 8 bases. V lost 5 bases, J lost 6 bases, and 9 bases stayed unmatched. The CDR3 has 15 amino acids. Germline V gene data show CDR1 as LGHDT and CDR2 as YNNKEL (reference sequence). The CDR3 region is CASSSRQGPGQPQHF. The CDR3 DNA follows: TGTGCCAGCAGCTCCCGACAGGGGCCCGGTCAGCCCCAGCATTTT.

The chain combines TRBV5-5 with TRBJ1-2, with 10 bases matching TRBD1. V gave up 3 bases and J gave up 5 bases; unmatched junction bases: 4. Germline CDR1 reads SGHKS; CDR2 reads YYEKEE (reference sequence). The CDR3 has 14 amino acids. The CDR3 protein is CASSSGQGGYGYTF. CDR3 DNA: TGTGCCAGCAGCTCCGGACAGGGGGGATATGGCTACACCTTC.

V usage is TRBV28 and J usage is TRBJ2-1, with 8 bases fitting TRBD1. J was trimmed by 1 base and V by 4 bases; bases with no gene match: 6. Germline V CDR1 and CDR2: MDHEN, SYDVKM. This CDR3 has 16 amino acids. CDR3 protein: CASSSGTGGSYNEQFF. DNA of the CDR3: TGTGCCAGCAGTTCAGGGACAGGAGGGTCCTACAATGAGCAGTTCTTC. Together with reference TRBV28 and TRBJ2-1, the CDR3 gives the full variable domain: DVKVTQSSRYLVKRTGEKVFLECVQDMDHENMFWYRQDPGLGLRLIYFSYDVKMKEKGDIPEGYSVSREKKERFSLILESASTNQTSMYLCASSSGTGGSYNEQFFGPGTRLTVL.

This rearrangement joins TRBV15 to TRBJ1-3; D not resolved. The CDR3 contains 16 residues. V lost 1 base, J lost 0 bases, and 10 bases lay in between. CDR1 LNHNV and CDR2 YYDKDF come from the germline V gene (reference sequence). DNA of the CDR3: TGTGCCACCAGCAGAGTCGTGGGCTCCTCTGGAAACACCATATATTTT. It yields the protein CATSRVVGSSGNTIYF.